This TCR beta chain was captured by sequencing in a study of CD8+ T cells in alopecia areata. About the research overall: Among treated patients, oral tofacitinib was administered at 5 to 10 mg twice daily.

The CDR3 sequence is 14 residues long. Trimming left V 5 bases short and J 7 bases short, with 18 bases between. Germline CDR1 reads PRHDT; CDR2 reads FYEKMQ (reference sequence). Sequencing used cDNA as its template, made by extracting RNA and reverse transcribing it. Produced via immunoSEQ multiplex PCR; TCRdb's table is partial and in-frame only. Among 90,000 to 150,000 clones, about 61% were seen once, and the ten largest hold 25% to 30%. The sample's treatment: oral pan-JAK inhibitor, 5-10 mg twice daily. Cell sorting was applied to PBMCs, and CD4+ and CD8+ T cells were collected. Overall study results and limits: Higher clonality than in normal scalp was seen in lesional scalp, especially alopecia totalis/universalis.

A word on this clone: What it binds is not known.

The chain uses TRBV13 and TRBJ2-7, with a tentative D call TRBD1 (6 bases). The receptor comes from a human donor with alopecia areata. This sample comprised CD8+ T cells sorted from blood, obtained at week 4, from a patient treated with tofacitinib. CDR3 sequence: CASSVTTGRGEQYF. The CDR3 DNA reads TGTGCCAGCAGCGTAACGACAGGACGAGGGGAGCAGTACTTC.